This is a list of T cell receptor beta chains from one sample in a study of tumor-infiltrating lymphocytes in primary liver carcinoma. TCRdb passed the multiplex PCR reads through MiXCR, listing each CDR3 protein once. The table has hundreds of thousands of distinct CDR3 sequences, almost 60% seen once. Sequences were obtained from peripheral blood. These TCRs come from a woman under 40 with primary liver carcinoma and hepatitis B virus infection. Both conserved end residues are part of each CDR3. A D gene is named only where the DNA matches it firmly. Size is stated for part of the rows, as once, few or many counts, or as a class when the clone is expanded.

CDR3 protein	CDR3 DNA	V gene	clone size	J gene	D gene
CASSLMAGGQETQYF	TGCGCCAGCAGCCTGATGGCGGGAGGCCAAGAGACCCAGTACTTC	TRBV4-1	many	TRBJ2-5	TRBD2
CAWSVVAPDTQYF	TGTGCCTGGAGTGTAGTGGCACCAGATACGCAGTATTTT	TRBV30	few	TRBJ2-3	-
CASSPGPGTQPQHF	TGTGCCAGCAGTCCGGGACCTGGGACTCAGCCCCAGCATTTT	TRBV12-3/TRBV12-4	-	TRBJ1-5	-
CASSLTTDTQYF	TGTGCCAGCAGCCTTACAACAGATACGCAGTATTTT	TRBV5-1	-	TRBJ2-3	-
CASTGRIMNTEAFF	TGTGCCAGTACGGGACGGATTATGAACACTGAAGCTTTCTTT	TRBV19	-	TRBJ1-1	-
CASSIRGKGPEQYF	TGTGCCAGTAGTATCCGGGGGAAGGGGCCCGAGCAGTACTTC	TRBV19	-	TRBJ2-7	-
CAFSDQRAAYEQHF	TGTGCCTTCAGTGACCAGCGGGCCGCCTACGAGCAGCACTTC	TRBV10-3	once	TRBJ2-7	-
CASSIPQGSNQPQHF	TGTGCCAGCAGCATCCCTCAGGGTTCCAATCAGCCCCAGCATTTT	TRBV28	few	TRBJ1-5	-
CSVAPGTSGYEQYF	TGCAGCGTTGCGCCCGGGACTAGCGGCTACGAGCAGTACTTC	TRBV29-1	many	TRBJ2-7	TRBD2
CSARGIAAPYNEQFF	TGCAGTGCTAGGGGGATAGCGGCCCCCTACAATGAGCAGTTCTTC	TRBV20-1	-	TRBJ2-1	-
CASNYLGELFF	TGTGCCAGCAATTATTTGGGGGAGCTGTTTTTT	TRBV12-3/TRBV12-4	-	TRBJ2-2	-
CASSDGQGVGQFF	TGTGCCAGCAGTGACGGACAGGGGGTGGGGCAGTTCTTC	TRBV6-5	many	TRBJ2-1	TRBD1
CASSTGRDNSPLHF	TGTGCCAGCAGTACAGGGAGGGATAATTCACCCCTCCACTTT	TRBV12-3/TRBV12-4	-	TRBJ1-6	-
CASSPRTSGKFSNEQFF	TGTGCCAGCAGCCCCCGGACTAGCGGGAAATTTTCCAATGAGCAGTTCTTC	TRBV13	-	TRBJ2-1	TRBD2
CASSFGTPGDTQYF	TGTGCCAGCAGCTTTGGGACCCCAGGCGATACGCAGTATTTT	TRBV7-9	few	TRBJ2-3	-
CASSVLQGVLDEQYF	TGTGCCAGCAGCGTCCTACAGGGGGTCCTCGACGAGCAGTACTTC	TRBV7-8	-	TRBJ2-7	TRBD1
CASSSTGGAEGYTF	TGCGCCAGCAGCTCAACAGGGGGCGCAGAAGGCTACACCTTC	TRBV5-1	many	TRBJ1-2	TRBD1
CASSPTSAYNEQFF	TGTGCCAGCAGTCCTACTAGCGCCTACAATGAGCAGTTCTTC	TRBV6-5	few	TRBJ2-1	TRBD2
CACSRREVYEQYF	TGTGCCTGCAGCCGGCGGGAGGTGTACGAGCAGTACTTC	TRBV6-1	-	TRBJ2-7	TRBD2
CASSPGQGYGYTF	TGTGCCAGCAGCCCCGGACAGGGGTATGGCTACACCTTC	TRBV11-2	many	TRBJ1-2	TRBD1
CASSSGTREDTQYF	TGCGCCAGCAGCTCCGGGACTAGGGAAGATACGCAGTATTTT	TRBV5-1	-	TRBJ2-3	TRBD2
CASSWTSGSYEQYF	TGTGCCAGCAGCTGGACTAGCGGCTCCTACGAGCAGTACTTC	TRBV7-8	few	TRBJ2-7	TRBD2
CASRQGAGGETQYF	TGTGCCAGTAGACAGGGGGCCGGTGGGGAGACCCAGTACTTC	TRBV28	-	TRBJ2-5	TRBD1
CANSGASGGYYGYTF	TGTGCCAACAGTGGGGCATCCGGGGGATACTATGGCTACACCTTC	TRBV6-1	-	TRBJ1-2	-
CANTLRLAGVEQYF	TGTGCCAACACCCTGAGACTAGCGGGAGTCGAGCAGTACTTC	TRBV6-1	-	TRBJ2-7	TRBD2
CASSQDRGAPNEQFF	TGCGCCAGCAGCCAAGATAGGGGGGCGCCTAATGAGCAGTTCTTC	TRBV4-3	-	TRBJ2-1	-
CASTTGSGETQYF	TGTGCCAGCACTACCGGGAGTGGGGAGACCCAGTACTTC	TRBV28	once	TRBJ2-5	-
CANSLSGGRGEPDTQYF	TGTGCCAACAGTCTCTCCGGCGGGAGGGGGGAACCAGATACGCAGTATTTT	TRBV6-5	-	TRBJ2-3	TRBD2
CASSGPQVQETQYF	TGCGCCAGCAGCGGACCACAGGTCCAAGAGACCCAGTACTTC	TRBV4-1	-	TRBJ2-5	-
CANSFPGTSETKNVQFF	TGTGCCAACAGCTTTCCCGGGACTAGCGAGACCAAAAACGTTCAGTTCTTC	TRBV11-1	once	TRBJ2-1	TRBD2
CASNPDGGLYNEQFF	TGTGCCAGCAACCCCGATGGCGGGTTGTACAATGAGCAGTTCTTC	TRBV6-2/TRBV6-3	-	TRBJ2-1	-
CAWSRDRGYNEQFF	TGTGCCTGGAGCCGGGACAGGGGATACAATGAGCAGTTCTTC	TRBV30	-	TRBJ2-1	TRBD1
CASIASTGGEHYF	TGTGCCAGCATCGCTTCCACGGGCGGCGAGCACTACTTC	TRBV6-1	-	TRBJ2-7	-
CASSYTSTSGSYNEQFF	TGTGCCAGCAGTTACACCTCTACTAGCGGGAGCTACAATGAGCAGTTCTTC	TRBV6-2/TRBV6-3	few	TRBJ2-1	TRBD2
CASSYGRVTEAFF	TGTGCCAGCAGTTACGGCAGGGTAACTGAAGCTTTCTTT	TRBV6-5	many	TRBJ1-1	-
CASSQASSGIYNEQFF	TGCGCCAGCAGCCAAGCGTCCAGCGGGATTTACAATGAGCAGTTCTTC	TRBV4-3	-	TRBJ2-1	TRBD2